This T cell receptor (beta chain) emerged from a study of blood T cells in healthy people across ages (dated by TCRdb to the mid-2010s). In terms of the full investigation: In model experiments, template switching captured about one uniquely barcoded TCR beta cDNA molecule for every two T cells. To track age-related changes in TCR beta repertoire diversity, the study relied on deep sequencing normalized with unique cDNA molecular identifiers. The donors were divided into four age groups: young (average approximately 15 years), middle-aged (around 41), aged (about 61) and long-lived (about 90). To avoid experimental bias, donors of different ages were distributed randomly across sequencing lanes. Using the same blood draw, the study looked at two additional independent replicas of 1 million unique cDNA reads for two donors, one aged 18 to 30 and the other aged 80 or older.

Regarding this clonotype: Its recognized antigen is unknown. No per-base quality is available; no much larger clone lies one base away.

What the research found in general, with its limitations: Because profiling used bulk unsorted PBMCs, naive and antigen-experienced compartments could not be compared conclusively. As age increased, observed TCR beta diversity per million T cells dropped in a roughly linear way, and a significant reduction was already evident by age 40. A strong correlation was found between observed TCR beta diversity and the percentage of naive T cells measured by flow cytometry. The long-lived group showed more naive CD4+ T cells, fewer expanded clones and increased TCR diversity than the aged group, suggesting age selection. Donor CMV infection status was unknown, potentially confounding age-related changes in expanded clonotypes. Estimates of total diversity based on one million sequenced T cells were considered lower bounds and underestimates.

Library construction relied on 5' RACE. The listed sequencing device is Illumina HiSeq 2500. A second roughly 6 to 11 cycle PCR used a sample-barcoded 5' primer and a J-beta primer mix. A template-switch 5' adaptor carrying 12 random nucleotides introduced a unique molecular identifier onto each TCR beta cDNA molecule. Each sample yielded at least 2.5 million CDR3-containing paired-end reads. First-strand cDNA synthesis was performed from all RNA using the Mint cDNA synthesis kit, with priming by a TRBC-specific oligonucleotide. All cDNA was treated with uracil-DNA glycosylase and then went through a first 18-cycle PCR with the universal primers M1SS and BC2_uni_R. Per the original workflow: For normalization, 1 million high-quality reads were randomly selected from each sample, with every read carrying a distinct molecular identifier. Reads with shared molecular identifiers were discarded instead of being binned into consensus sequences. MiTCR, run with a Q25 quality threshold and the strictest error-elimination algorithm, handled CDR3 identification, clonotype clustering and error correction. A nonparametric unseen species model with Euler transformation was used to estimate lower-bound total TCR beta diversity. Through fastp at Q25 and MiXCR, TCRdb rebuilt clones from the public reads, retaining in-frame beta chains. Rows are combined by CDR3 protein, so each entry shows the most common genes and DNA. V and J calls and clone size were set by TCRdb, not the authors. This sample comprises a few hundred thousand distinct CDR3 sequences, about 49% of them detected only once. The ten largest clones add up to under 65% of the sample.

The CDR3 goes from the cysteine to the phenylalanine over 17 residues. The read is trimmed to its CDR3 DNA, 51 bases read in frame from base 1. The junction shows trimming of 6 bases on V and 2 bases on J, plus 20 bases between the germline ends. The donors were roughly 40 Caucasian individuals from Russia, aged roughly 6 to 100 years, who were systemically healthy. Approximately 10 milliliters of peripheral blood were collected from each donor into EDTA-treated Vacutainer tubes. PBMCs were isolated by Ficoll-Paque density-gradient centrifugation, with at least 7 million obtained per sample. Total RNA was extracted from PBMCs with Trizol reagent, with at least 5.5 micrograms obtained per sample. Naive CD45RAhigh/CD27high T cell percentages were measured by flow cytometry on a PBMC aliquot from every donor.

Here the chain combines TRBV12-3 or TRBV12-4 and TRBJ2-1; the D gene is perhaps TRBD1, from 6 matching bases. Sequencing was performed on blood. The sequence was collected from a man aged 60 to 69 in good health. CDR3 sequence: CASSPPRRTAPYNEQFF. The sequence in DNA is TGTGCCAGCAGCCCTCCTAGAAGGACAGCCCCCTACAATGAGCAGTTCTTC.